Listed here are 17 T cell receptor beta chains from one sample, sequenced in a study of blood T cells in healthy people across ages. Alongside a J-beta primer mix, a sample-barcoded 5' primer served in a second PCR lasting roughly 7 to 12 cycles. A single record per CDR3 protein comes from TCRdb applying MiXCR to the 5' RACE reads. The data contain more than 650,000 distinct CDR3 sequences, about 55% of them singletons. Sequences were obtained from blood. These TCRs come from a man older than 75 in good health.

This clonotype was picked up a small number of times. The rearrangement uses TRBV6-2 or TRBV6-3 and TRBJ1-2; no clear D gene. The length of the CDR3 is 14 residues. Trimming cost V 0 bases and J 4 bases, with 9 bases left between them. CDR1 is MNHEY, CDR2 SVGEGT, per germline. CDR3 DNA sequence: TGTGCCAGCAGTTACTCGGGCAGCACCTATGGCTACACCTTC. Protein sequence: CASSYSGSTYGYTF.

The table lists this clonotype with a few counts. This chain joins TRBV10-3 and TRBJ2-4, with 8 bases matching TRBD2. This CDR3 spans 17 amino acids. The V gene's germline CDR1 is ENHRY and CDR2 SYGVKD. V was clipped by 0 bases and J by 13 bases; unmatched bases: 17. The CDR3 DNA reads TGTGCCATCAGTGAGTCCTCCCCCCTAGCGGGTGGAGGGGAGCAGTACTTC. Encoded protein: CAISESSPLAGGGEQYF.

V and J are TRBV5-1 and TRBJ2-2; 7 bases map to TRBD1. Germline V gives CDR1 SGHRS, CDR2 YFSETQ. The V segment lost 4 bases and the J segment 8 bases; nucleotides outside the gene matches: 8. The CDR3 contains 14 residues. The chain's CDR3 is CASSLRGQQGELFF. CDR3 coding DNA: TGCGCCAGCAGCCTGAGGGGGCAACAAGGGGAGCTGTTTTTT.

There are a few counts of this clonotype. The chain's CDR3 is CASRSEGPHSDTQYF. For the CDR3, the DNA is TGTGCCAGCAGATCCGAGGGGCCCCATTCAGATACGCAGTATTTT. V gene TRBV3-1 combines with J gene TRBJ2-3; D may be TRBD1 or TRBD2 (5 bases each). Germline V gene sequence: CDR1 LGHDT, CDR2 YNNKEL (reference sequence). The ends were cut back, 6 bases at V and 4 bases at J, with 17 bases in the middle. CDR3 length equals 15 residues.

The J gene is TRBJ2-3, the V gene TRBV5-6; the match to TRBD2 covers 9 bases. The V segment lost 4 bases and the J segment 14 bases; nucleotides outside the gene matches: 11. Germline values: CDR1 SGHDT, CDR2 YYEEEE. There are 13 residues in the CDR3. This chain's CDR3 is CASSPTLAGRAYF. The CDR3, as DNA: TGTGCCAGCAGCCCTACTCTAGCGGGACGGGCGTATTTT.

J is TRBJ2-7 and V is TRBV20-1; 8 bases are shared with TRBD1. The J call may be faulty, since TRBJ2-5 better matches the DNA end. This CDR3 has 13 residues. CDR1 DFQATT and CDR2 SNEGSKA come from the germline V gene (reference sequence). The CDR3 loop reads CSARETGVETQYF. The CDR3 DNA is TGCAGTGCTAGAGAGACAGGGGTCGAGACCCAGTACTTC.

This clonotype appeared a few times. This CDR3 is CASSAGTSGSPSETQYF. The CDR3 DNA is TGTGCCAGCAGCGCCGGGACTAGCGGGAGCCCTAGCGAGACCCAGTACTTC. The chain has TRBV9 and TRBJ2-5; 14 nucleotides agree with TRBD2. V gave up 3 bases and J gave up 5 bases; unmatched junction bases: 9. This CDR3 region has 17 residues. Germline assignment: CDR1 SGDLS and CDR2 YYNGEE.

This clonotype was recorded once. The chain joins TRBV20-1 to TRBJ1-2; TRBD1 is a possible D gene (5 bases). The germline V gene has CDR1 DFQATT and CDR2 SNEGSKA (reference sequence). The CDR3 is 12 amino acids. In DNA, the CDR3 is TGCAGCCCAGGGACTAGGGACTATGGCTACACCTTC. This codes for CSPGTRDYGYTF.

In DNA, the CDR3 is TGCGCCAGCCGCGTGGGACAGGGGACAACAAATGAGCAGTTCTTC. This translates into CASRVGQGTTNEQFF. The chain has TRBV5-1 and TRBJ2-1; 10 nucleotides match TRBD1. V dropped 7 bases and J dropped 7; count of bases not matched to a gene: 11. In germline, CDR1 is SGHRS, CDR2 YFSETQ. This CDR3 region has 15 residues.

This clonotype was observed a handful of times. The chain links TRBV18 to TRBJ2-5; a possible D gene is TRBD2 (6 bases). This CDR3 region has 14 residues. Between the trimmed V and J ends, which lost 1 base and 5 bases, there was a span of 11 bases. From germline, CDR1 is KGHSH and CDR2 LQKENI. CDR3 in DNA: TGTGCCAGCTCACCACAACTAGCTGGGGAGACCCAGTACTTC. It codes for CASSPQLAGETQYF.

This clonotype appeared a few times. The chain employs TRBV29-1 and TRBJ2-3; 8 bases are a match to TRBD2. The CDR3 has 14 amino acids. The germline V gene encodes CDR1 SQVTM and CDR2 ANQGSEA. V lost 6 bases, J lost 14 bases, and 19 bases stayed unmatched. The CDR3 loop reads CSVSGAGVHRDAYF. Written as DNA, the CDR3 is TGCAGCGTGTCGGGAGCGGGAGTCCACAGAGACGCGTATTTT.

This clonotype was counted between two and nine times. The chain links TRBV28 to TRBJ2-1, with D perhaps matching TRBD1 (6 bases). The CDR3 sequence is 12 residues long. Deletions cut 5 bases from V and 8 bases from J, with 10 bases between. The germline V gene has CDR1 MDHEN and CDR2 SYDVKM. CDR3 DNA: TGTGCCAGCAGTCACACAGGGTATGAGCAGTTCTTC. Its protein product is CASSHTGYEQFF.

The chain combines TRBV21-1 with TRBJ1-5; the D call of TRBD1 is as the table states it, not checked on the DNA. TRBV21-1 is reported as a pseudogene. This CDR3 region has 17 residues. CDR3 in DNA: TGTGCCAGCACCCCGGGACAGCCCCTACATAGCAATCAGCCCCAGCATTTT. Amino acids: CASTPGQPLHSNQPQHF.

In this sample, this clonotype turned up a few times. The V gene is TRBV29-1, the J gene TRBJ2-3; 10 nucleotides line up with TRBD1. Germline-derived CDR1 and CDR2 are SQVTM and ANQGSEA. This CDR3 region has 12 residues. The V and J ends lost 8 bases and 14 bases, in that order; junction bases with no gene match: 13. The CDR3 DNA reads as TGCAGCATCGGGACAGGGGTTCCGGGGGCGTATTTT. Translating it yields CSIGTGVPGAYF.

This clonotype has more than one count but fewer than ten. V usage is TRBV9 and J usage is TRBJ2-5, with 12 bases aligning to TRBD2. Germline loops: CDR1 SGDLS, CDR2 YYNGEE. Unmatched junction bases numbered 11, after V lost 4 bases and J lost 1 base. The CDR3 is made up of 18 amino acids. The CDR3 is CASSQGLAGWRGQETQYF. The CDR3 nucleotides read TGTGCCAGCAGCCAGGGACTAGCGGGCTGGAGGGGCCAAGAGACCCAGTACTTC. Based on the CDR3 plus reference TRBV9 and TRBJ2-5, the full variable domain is DSGVTQTPKHLITATGQRVTLRCSPRSGDLSVYWYQQSLDQGLQFLIQYYNGEERAKGNILERFSAQQFPDLHSELNLSSLELGDSALYFCASSQGLAGWRGQETQYFGPGTRLLVL.

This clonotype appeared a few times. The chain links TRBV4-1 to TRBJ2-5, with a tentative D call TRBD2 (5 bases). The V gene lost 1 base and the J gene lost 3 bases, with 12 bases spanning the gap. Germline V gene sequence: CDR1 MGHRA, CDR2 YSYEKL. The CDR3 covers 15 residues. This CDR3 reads CASSQGRADKETQYF. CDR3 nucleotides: TGCGCCAGCAGCCAAGGTCGAGCGGATAAAGAGACCCAGTACTTC.

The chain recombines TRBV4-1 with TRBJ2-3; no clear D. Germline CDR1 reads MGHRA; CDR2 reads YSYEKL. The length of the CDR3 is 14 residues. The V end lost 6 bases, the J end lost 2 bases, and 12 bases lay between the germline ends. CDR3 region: CASSPGPATDTQYF. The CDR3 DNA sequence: TGCGCCAGCAGTCCAGGCCCAGCCACAGATACGCAGTATTTT.